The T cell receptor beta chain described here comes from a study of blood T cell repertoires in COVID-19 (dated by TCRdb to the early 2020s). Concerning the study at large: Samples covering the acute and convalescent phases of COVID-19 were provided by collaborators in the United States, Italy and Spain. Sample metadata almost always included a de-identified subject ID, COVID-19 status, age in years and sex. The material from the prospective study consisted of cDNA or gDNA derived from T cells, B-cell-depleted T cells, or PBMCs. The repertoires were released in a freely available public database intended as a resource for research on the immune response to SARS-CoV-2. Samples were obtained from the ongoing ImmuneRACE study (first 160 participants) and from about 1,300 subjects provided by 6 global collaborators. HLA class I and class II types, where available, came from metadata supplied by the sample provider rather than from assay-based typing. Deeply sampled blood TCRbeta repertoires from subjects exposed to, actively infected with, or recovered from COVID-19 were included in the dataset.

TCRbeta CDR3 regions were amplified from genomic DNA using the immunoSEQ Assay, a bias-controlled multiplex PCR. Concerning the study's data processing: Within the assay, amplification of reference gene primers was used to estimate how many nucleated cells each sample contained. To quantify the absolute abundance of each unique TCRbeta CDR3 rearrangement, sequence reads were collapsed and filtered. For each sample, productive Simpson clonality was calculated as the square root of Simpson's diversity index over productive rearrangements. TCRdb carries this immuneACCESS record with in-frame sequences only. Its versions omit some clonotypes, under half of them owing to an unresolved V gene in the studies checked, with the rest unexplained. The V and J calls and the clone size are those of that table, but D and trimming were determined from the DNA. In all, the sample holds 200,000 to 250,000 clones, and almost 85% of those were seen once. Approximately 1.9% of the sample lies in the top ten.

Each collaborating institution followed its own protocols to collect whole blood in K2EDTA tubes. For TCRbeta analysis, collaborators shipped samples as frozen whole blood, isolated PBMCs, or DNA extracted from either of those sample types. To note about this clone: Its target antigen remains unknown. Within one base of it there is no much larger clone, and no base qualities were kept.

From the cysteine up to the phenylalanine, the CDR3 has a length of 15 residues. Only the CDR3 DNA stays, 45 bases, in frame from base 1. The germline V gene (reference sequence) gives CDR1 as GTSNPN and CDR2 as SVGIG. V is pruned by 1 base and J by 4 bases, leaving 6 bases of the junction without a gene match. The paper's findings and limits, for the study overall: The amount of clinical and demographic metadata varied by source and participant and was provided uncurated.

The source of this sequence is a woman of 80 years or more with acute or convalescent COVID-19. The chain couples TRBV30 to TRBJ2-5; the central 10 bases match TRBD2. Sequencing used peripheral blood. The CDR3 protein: CAWSGSGRERETQYF. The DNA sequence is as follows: TGTGCCTGGAGTGGCAGCGGGAGGGAGCGAGAGACCCAGTACTTC.